These T cell receptor beta chains were read from a single sample in a study of sequential checkpoint blockade in melanoma. Profiled with immunoSEQ multiplex PCR; TCRdb holds only in-frame clones, not every one. The sample yields about 9,100 clones, approximately 72% seen once. The source was CD8+ T cells sorted from blood (inferred from file names), collected from a patient given nivolumab and ipilimumab in sequence. These receptors originate from a human donor with melanoma. CDR3s leave out the opening cysteine and the closing phenylalanine or tryptophan. Each record gives: V gene, CDR3 protein.

V: TRBV29-1; CDR3: SVEDGTGSGEAF
V: TRBV10-3; CDR3: AISDGQGLNTGELF
V: TRBV4-1; CDR3: ASSPRGGAGETQY
V: TRBV2; CDR3: ASRSRDTMNTEAF
V: TRBV15; CDR3: ATSSQGFGYNEQF
V: TRBV27; CDR3: ASTGLGAETQY
V: TRBV18; CDR3: ASSSRDMDYEQY
V: TRBV7-2; CDR3: ASSQDGTSGSDEQY
V: TRBV6-6; CDR3: ASSYSTRVGYT
V: TRBV6-9; CDR3: ASRGGNIKNTEAF
V: TRBV6-4; CDR3: ASSDTSGNTDTQY
V: TRBV28; CDR3: ASSRPLSGPYNEQF
V: TRBV7-9; CDR3: ASSLGTTNTGELF
V: TRBV6-5; CDR3: ASSYSTLAGDTQY